The T cell receptor (beta chain) described here comes from a study of PD-L1 blockade in urothelial cancer. In the study overall: Researchers found blood samples held a median of about 130,000 T cells.

This table comes from immunoSEQ multiplex PCR, and its TCRdb copy is limited to in-frame clones, with some not included. The table lists approximately 47,000 clones, around 86% of them singletons, with roughly 1.8% in the top ten. CDR1 is SQVTM and CDR2 is ANQGSEA in the germline V gene. Losses at the gene ends were 5 bases for V and 3 bases for J; bases not matched to a gene: 5. The CDR3 totals 13 residues. Described time point: pretreatment peripheral blood. The sequencing here drew on PBMCs, taken around atezolizumab (anti-PD-L1) treatment. This receptor was taken from a man between 50 and 59 years old with urothelial cancer. The chain couples TRBV29-1 to TRBJ1-1; TRBD1 aligns across 8 bases. In DNA form, the CDR3 reads TGCAGCGTTAGACAGGGGTCGGACACTGAAGCTTTCTTT. Residues: CSVRQGSDTEAFF.